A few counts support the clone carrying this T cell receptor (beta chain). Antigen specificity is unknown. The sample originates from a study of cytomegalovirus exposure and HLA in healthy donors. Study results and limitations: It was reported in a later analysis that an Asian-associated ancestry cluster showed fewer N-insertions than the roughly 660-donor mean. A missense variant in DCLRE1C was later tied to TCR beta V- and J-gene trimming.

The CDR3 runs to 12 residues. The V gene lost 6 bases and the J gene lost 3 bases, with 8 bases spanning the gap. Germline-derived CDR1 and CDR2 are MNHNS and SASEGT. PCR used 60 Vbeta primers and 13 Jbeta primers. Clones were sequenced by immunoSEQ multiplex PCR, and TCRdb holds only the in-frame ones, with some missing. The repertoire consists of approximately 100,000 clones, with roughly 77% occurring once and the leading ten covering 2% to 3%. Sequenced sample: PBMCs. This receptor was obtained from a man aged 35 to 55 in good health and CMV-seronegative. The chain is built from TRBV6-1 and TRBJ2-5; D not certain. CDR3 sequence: CASSRHKETQYF. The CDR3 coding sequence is TGTGCCAGCAGCCGACACAAAGAGACCCAGTACTTC.